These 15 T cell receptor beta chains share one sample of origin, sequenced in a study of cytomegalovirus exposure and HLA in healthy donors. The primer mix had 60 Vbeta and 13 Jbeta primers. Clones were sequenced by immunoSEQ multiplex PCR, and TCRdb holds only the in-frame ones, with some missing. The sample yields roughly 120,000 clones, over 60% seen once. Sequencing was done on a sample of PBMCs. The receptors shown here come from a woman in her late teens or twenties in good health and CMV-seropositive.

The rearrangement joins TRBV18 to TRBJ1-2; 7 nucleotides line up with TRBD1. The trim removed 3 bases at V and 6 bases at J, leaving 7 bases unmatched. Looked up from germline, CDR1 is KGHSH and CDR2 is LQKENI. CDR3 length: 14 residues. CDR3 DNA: TGTGCCAGCTCACCCAACAGGGGAAGAAATGGCTACACCTTC. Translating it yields CASSPNRGRNGYTF.

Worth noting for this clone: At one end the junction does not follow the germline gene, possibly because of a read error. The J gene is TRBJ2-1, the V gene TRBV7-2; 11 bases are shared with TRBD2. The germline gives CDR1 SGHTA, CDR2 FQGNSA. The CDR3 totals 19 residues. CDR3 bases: TGTGCCAGCAACTTAGTGAAAAGGAGACTAGCGGGGCCTAGGGGTGAGCAGTTCTTC. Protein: CASNLVKRRLAGPRGEQFF.

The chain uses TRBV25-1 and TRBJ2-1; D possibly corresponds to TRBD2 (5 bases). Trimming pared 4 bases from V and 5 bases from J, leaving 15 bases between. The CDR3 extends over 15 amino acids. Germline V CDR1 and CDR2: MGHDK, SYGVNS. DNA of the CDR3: TGTGCCAGCAGTGTAGCCCGGTCCGGGGACAATGAGCAGTTCTTC. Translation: CASSVARSGDNEQFF.

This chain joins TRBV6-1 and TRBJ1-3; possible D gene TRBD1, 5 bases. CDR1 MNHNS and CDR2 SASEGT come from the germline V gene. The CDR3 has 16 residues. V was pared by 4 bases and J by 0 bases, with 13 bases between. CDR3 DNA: TGTGCCAGCAGTGTAAGGGGCCGTCGCTCTGGAAACACCATATATTTT. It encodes CASSVRGRRSGNTIYF.

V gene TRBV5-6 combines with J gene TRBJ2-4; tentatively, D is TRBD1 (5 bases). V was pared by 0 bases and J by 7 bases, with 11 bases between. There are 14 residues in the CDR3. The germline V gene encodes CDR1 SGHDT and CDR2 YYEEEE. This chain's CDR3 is CASSLEAGLNIQYF. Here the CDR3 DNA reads TGTGCCAGCAGCTTGGAGGCAGGGTTGAACATTCAGTACTTC.

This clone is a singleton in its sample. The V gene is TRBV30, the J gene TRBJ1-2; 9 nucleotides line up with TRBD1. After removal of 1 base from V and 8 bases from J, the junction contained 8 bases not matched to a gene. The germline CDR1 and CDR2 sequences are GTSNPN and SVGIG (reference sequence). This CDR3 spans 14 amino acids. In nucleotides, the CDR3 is TGTGCCTGGAGTGGCGCGACAGGGGGTTCAGGCTACACCTTC. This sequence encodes CAWSGATGGSGYTF.

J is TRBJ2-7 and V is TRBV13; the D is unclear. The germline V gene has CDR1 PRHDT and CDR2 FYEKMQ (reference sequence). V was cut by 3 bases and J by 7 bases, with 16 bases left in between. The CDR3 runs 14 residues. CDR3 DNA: TGTGCCAGCAGCTTGTTCCCCTACCCGGAGGAGCAGTACTTC. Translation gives CASSLFPYPEEQYF.

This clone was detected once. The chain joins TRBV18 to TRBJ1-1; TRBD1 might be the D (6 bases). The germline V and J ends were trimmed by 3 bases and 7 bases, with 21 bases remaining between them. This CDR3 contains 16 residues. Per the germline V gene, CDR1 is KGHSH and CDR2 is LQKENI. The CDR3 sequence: CASSPVRTAEGGEAFF. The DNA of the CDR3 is TGTGCCAGCTCACCTGTAAGGACAGCTGAAGGGGGTGAAGCTTTCTTT.

CDR3 residues: CAISESLALGSLKYEQYF. As DNA, the CDR3 is TGTGCCATCAGTGAGTCGTTGGCTCTGGGCTCTCTTAAGTACGAGCAGTACTTC. The rearrangement uses TRBV10-3 and TRBJ2-5; D not resolved. Judging by the DNA end, TRBJ2-7 fits better; the J call may be wrong. The CDR3 length is 18 residues. The V gene's germline CDR1 is ENHRY and CDR2 SYGVKD.

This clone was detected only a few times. CDR3 amino acids: CASRGSYEQYF. In nucleotides, the CDR3 is TGTGCCAGTCGCGGGTCCTACGAGCAGTACTTC. The chain combines TRBV19 with TRBJ2-7, with a possible D match to TRBD2 (5 bases). V lost 8 bases and J 1 base, leaving 6 bases between the germline ends. The CDR3 loop spans 11 amino acids. CDR1 is LNHDA, CDR2 SQIVND, per germline (reference sequence).

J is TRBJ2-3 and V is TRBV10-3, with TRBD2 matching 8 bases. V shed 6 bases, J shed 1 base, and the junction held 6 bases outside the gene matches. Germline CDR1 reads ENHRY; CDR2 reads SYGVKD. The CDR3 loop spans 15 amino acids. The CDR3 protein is CAISPVREGTDTQYF. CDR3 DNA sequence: TGTGCCATCAGCCCCGTGCGGGAGGGCACAGATACGCAGTATTTT.

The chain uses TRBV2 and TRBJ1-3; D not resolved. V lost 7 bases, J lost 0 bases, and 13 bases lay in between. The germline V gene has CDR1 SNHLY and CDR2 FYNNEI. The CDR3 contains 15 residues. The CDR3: CASTLTGVSGNTIYF. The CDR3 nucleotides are TGTGCCAGCACGCTAACCGGAGTCTCTGGAAACACCATATATTTT.

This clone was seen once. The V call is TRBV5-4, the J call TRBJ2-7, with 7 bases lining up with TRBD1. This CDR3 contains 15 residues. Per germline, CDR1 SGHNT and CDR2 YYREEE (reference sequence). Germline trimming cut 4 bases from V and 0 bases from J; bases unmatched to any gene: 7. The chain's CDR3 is CASSPGQDSSYEQYF. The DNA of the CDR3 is TGTGCCAGCAGCCCCGGACAGGATAGCTCCTACGAGCAGTACTTC.

CDR3 coding DNA: TGTGCCAGCAGCCCAGAGGGTGAAGCTTTCTTT. It specifies CASSPEGEAFF. The chain combines TRBV7-9 with TRBJ1-1; D gene uncertain. This CDR3 has 11 amino acids. In germline, CDR1 is SEHNR, CDR2 FQNEAQ (reference sequence). The V end was cut by 5 bases, the J end by 7 bases, with 8 bases between.

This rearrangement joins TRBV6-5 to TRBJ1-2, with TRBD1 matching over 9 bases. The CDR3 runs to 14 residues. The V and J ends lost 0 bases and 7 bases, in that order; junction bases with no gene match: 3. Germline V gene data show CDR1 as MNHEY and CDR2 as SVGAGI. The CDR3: CASSYSGTGLGYTF. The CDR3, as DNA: TGTGCCAGCAGTTACTCCGGGACAGGGCTTGGCTACACCTTC.